These 19 T cell receptor beta chains came from one sample sequenced in a study of T cells after posttransplantation cyclophosphamide. Assay: immunoSEQ multiplex PCR; the TCRdb copy retains only in-frame clones and omits some. This repertoire holds some 38,000 clones, and none appear only once. Sequenced input: PBMCs. The receptors shown here come from a man aged 50-60 years in good health, CMV-negative, and a related stem cell transplant donor.

This clone was recorded many times. V gene TRBV6-1 combines with J gene TRBJ2-2; no clear D. V gave up 6 bases and J gave up 6 bases, with 8 bases separating them. This CDR3 comprises 12 residues. In germline, CDR1 is MNHNS, CDR2 SASEGT. The CDR3 loop reads CASRGLAGELFF. In DNA, the CDR3 is TGTGCCAGCAGGGGCTTAGCCGGGGAGCTGTTTTTT.

This clone occurred many times. This chain uses TRBV5-4 with TRBJ1-2; 10 nucleotides agree with TRBD1. The V segment lost 4 bases and the J segment 2 bases; nucleotides outside the gene matches: 2. The CDR3 sequence is 14 residues long. In germline, CDR1 is SGHNT, CDR2 YYREEE (reference sequence). The CDR3 is CASSPGQGNYGYTF. DNA for the CDR3: TGTGCCAGCAGCCCGGGACAGGGGAACTATGGCTACACCTTC.

This clone was detected a few times. J is TRBJ2-3 and V is TRBV20-1, with a tentative D call TRBD1 (6 bases). CDR3 length: 11 residues. Trimming stripped 6 bases from V and 6 bases from J, with 10 bases between. Germline V gene lookup returns CDR1 DFQATT and CDR2 SNEGSKA (reference sequence). The CDR3 DNA sequence: TGCAGTGCCCTTACAGGGGATACGCAGTATTTT. Its protein product is CSALTGDTQYF.

The sample holds many counts of this clone. The chain employs TRBV19 and TRBJ2-7; 10 bases line up with TRBD2. The CDR3 is 14 residues long. Germline lookup yields CDR1 LNHDA and CDR2 SQIVND (reference sequence). After removal of 6 bases from V and 2 bases from J, the junction contained 4 bases not matched to a gene. CDR3 bases: TGTGCCAGTAGCCCTAGCGGGAGTACCTACGAGCAGTACTTC. Translating gives CASSPSGSTYEQYF.

This clone was picked up many times. The CDR3 DNA reads TGTGCCAGCACCCCAGATAACTATGGCTACACCTTC. This sequence encodes CASTPDNYGYTF. The chain uses TRBV2 and TRBJ1-2; D gene unclear. The V gene's germline CDR1 is SNHLY and CDR2 FYNNEI. The germline V and J ends were trimmed by 7 bases and 1 base, with 7 bases remaining between them. This CDR3 is built from 12 residues.

This clone was detected many times. This sequence joins TRBV7-9 and TRBJ2-7; 10 bases fit TRBD1. Germline V gene lookup returns CDR1 SEHNR and CDR2 FQNEAQ (reference sequence). V dropped 6 bases and J dropped 3; count of bases not matched to a gene: 5. The CDR3 contains 14 residues. In nucleotides, the CDR3 is TGTGCCAGCAGTCGGGGGGACAGGGGCTACGAGCAGTACTTC. It encodes CASSRGDRGYEQYF.

This clone was detected only a few times. The chain joins TRBV7-8 to TRBJ2-5; D is perhaps TRBD1 (6 bases). The CDR3 is 15 residues long. Per the germline V gene, CDR1 is SGHVS and CDR2 is FQNEAQ. V was shortened by 1 base and J by 5 bases, with 14 bases between the two germline ends. CDR3 residues: CASSLGGQYGETQYF. For the CDR3, the DNA is TGTGCCAGCAGCTTAGGAGGACAGTATGGCGAGACCCAGTACTTC.

The sample holds many counts of this clone. This sequence joins TRBV11-1 and TRBJ2-5, with 9 bases that match TRBD2. V shed 7 bases and J 4 bases; nucleotides not matched to a gene: 10. Germline lookup yields CDR1 SGHAT and CDR2 FQDESV (reference sequence). This CDR3 has 15 amino acids. Written as DNA, the CDR3 is TGTGCCAGCAACCTAGCGGGACACACTGGAGAGACCCAGTACTTC. Translated, it gives CASNLAGHTGETQYF.

This clone was detected many times. The chain recombines TRBV13 with TRBJ2-7; 8 bases fit TRBD2. The CDR3 consists of 15 residues. The V segment lost 4 bases and the J segment 7 bases; nucleotides outside the gene matches: 12. Per the germline V gene, CDR1 is PRHDT and CDR2 is FYEKMQ (reference sequence). Written as DNA, the CDR3 is TGTGCCAGCAGCTCCCCCGGAGCGGGGGCGCGTGAGCAGTACTTC. This codes for CASSSPGAGAREQYF. Full variable domain (rest looked up from reference TRBV13 and TRBJ2-7): AAGVIQSPRHLIKEKRETATLKCYPIPRHDTVYWYQQGPGQDPQFLISFYEKMQSDKGSIPDRFSAQQFSDYHSELNMSSLELGDSALYFCASSSPGAGAREQYFGPGTRLTVT.

In this sample, this clone turned up many times. The chain employs TRBV4-1 and TRBJ2-7; the D gene is possibly TRBD2 (7 bases). Germline lookup yields CDR1 MGHRA and CDR2 YSYEKL. V lost 2 bases and J lost 1, with 18 bases in between. CDR3 length: 17 residues. The CDR3 sequence is CASSQTRGGGLSYEQYF. CDR3 sequence (DNA): TGCGCCAGCAGCCAAACCCGCGGCGGGGGCCTATCCTACGAGCAGTACTTC.

This clone was picked up many times. The chain combines TRBV15 with TRBJ2-4, with D tentatively TRBD2 (7 bases). This CDR3 contains 13 residues. Germline V lookup: CDR1 LNHNV, CDR2 YYDKDF (reference sequence). V lost 3 bases and J 9 bases, leaving 12 bases between the germline ends. CDR3 protein: CATSSKGGSIQYF. Here the CDR3 DNA reads TGTGCCACCAGCAGCAAGGGGGGGAGCATTCAGTACTTC.

This clone turned up a few times. A much larger clone lies one base from this, so it may be a read error. The chain employs TRBV9 and TRBJ2-1, with D tentatively TRBD2 (6 bases). Germline loops: CDR1 SGDLS, CDR2 YYNGEE. This CDR3 is 14 amino acids long. The CDR3: CASSVVTSPNGQFF. CDR3 nucleotides: TGTGCCAGCAGCGTAGTAACTAGCCCCAATGGGCAGTTCTTC.

This clone was picked up many times. The chain joins TRBV7-9 to TRBJ2-5, with 7 bases matching TRBD1. Germline V CDR1 and CDR2: SEHNR, FQNEAQ (reference sequence). The CDR3 loop spans 12 amino acids. Unmatched junction bases numbered 8, after V lost 11 bases and J lost 5 bases. The CDR3 DNA follows: TGTGCCGGGGCGACAGGGCGGGAGACCCAGTACTTC. This encodes CAGATGRETQYF.

This clone was found many times. The genes are TRBV9 and TRBJ2-5; 14 bases agree with TRBD2. Germline V gene data show CDR1 as SGDLS and CDR2 as YYNGEE. Losses at the gene ends were 0 bases for V and 5 bases for J; bases not matched to a gene: 9. CDR3 length: 18 amino acids. In nucleotides, the CDR3 is TGTGCCAGCAGCGTAGGTGGACTAGCGGGGGGCAATGGGGAGACCCAGTACTTC. This translates into CASSVGGLAGGNGETQYF.

This clone was counted at least ten times. CDR3 region: CAITGGAYEQYF. In DNA form, the CDR3 reads TGTGCCATCACCGGGGGAGCCTACGAGCAGTACTTC. V usage is TRBV10-3 and J usage is TRBJ2-7; D is possibly TRBD2 (6 bases). This CDR3 is 12 amino acids long. The germline V and J ends were trimmed by 7 bases and 2 bases, with 9 bases remaining between them. Germline CDR1 is ENHRY and CDR2 is SYGVKD.

This clone appeared many times. The V gene is TRBV6-5, the J gene TRBJ1-5; 7 nucleotides agree with TRBD1. The CDR3 totals 14 residues. Unmatched junction bases numbered 2, after V lost 2 bases and J lost 4 bases. Germline V CDR1 and CDR2: MNHEY, SVGAGI. CDR3 loop: CASSYQQGNQPQHF. The CDR3 DNA sequence: TGTGCCAGCAGTTACCAACAGGGGAATCAGCCCCAGCATTTT.

This clone was counted many times. The chain links TRBV7-2 to TRBJ1-2; D is perhaps TRBD1 (5 bases). V gave up 7 bases and J gave up 7 bases, with 25 bases separating them. The CDR3 runs 16 residues. The V gene's germline CDR1 is SGHTA and CDR2 FQGNSA. CDR3 sequence reads: CASIHSLTGVQGGYTF. CDR3 in DNA: TGTGCCAGCATCCATAGTTTAACGGGCGTTCAGGGTGGCTACACCTTC. Based on the CDR3 plus reference TRBV7-2 and TRBJ1-2, the full variable domain is GAGVSQSPSNKVTEKGKDVELRCDPISGHTALYWYRQSLGQGLEFLIYFQGNSAPDKSGLPSDRFSAERTGGSVSTLTIQRTQQEDSAVYLCASIHSLTGVQGGYTFGSGTRLTVV.

The V gene is TRBV29-1, the J gene TRBJ2-5; 12 bases line up with TRBD2. The assigned J gene may be wrong: the sequence end matches TRBJ2-7 better. Germline V CDR1 and CDR2: SQVTM, ANQGSEA. The CDR3 is made up of 17 amino acids. This chain's CDR3 is CSVLGQGRTSGDYEQYF. Here the CDR3 DNA reads TGCAGCGTTTTAGGACAGGGACGGACTAGCGGGGATTACGAGCAGTACTTC.

The table lists this clone with many counts. V and J are TRBV10-3 and TRBJ1-5, with 7 bases fitting TRBD1. The V gene end was trimmed by 8 bases and the J gene end by 0 bases; junction bases not matched to a gene: 7. The CDR3 runs 15 residues. The V gene's germline CDR1 is ENHRY and CDR2 SYGVKD. The CDR3: CAIGGQENSNQPQHF. Here the CDR3 DNA reads TGTGCCATCGGTGGACAGGAGAATAGCAATCAGCCCCAGCATTTT.